This TCR beta chain is drawn from a study of early T cells in non-severe SARS-CoV-2 infection. TCRdb re-called the 5' RACE reads with MiXCR, one entry per CDR3 protein. Here the sample spans some 75,000 distinct CDR3 sequences, about an eighth being singletons. This clonotype has ten or more counts. The CDR3 totals 12 residues. Germline CDR1 and CDR2: MNHEY and SVGEGT. The germline V and J ends were trimmed by 8 bases and 3 bases, with 11 bases remaining between them. Sequencing was done on a sample of whole blood. The TCR sequence derives from an adult who was a healthcare worker with PCR-confirmed SARS-CoV-2 infection or an uninfected control (not recorded which). This chain connects TRBV6-2 or TRBV6-3 to TRBJ2-7; TRBD2 might be the D (5 bases). The CDR3 DNA follows: TGTGCCAGCCACGGACTCTTCTACGAGCAGTACTTC. Translating it yields CASHGLFYEQYF.